These 20 T cell receptor beta chains came from one sample sequenced in a study of blood T cells in healthy people across ages. Using a J-beta primer mix together with a sample-barcoded 5' primer, a second PCR was run for about 6 to 11 cycles. TCRdb analysed the 5' RACE reads with MiXCR anew, one entry per CDR3 protein. The sample has some 1,500,000 distinct CDR3 sequences; roughly 43% are singletons. The specimen sequenced was blood. The receptors were sampled from a woman younger than 30 in good health.

This clonotype was observed a handful of times. The rearrangement joins TRBV7-9 to TRBJ1-1, with unresolved D. Per the germline V gene, CDR1 is SEHNR and CDR2 is FQNEAQ (reference sequence). Trimming shortened V by 5 bases and J by 6 bases, and 7 bases separated the two germline ends. CDR3 size: 11 residues. CDR3 bases: TGTGCCAGCAGCCCCCCCCCTGAAGCTTTCTTT. Protein sequence: CASSPPPEAFF.

The chain recombines TRBV20-1 with TRBJ1-1, with D perhaps TRBD1 (5 bases). Germline CDR1 reads DFQATT; CDR2 reads SNEGSKA (reference sequence). The V and J ends lost 3 bases and 4 bases respectively, with 15 bases between them. This CDR3 contains 14 residues. The CDR3 DNA follows: TGCAGTGCTAGTAAGGCCAGGGAGGGCACTGAAGCTTTCTTT. Its translation is CSASKAREGTEAFF.

The rearrangement joins TRBV2 to TRBJ1-2, with D unclear. Germline assignment: CDR1 SNHLY and CDR2 FYNNEI. V was clipped by 8 bases and J by 1 base, with 14 bases between them. The CDR3 contains 14 residues. CDR3 loop: CASVNRLINYGYTF. DNA for the CDR3: TGTGCCAGCGTAAACAGACTTATTAACTATGGCTACACCTTC.

This chain links TRBV6-5 with TRBJ1-2, with D unclear. With 2 bases removed from V and 7 bases from J, the gap between germline ends came to 11 bases. Per the germline V gene, CDR1 is MNHEY and CDR2 is SVGAGI. This CDR3 spans 13 amino acids. The DNA for the CDR3 is TGTGCCAGCAGTTACGAGGGAAAAGGTGGCTACACCTTC. It specifies CASSYEGKGGYTF.

This clonotype occurred many times. The gene calls are TRBV4-1 and TRBJ2-3, with D hard to call. V was cut by 2 bases and J by 4 bases, with 7 bases left in between. CDR1 is MGHRA, CDR2 YSYEKL, per germline. This CDR3 is built from 13 residues. The CDR3 DNA reads as TGCGCCAGCAGCCAAAGGTCCTCAGATACGCAGTATTTT. The encoded protein is CASSQRSSDTQYF.

The gene calls are TRBV7-6 and TRBJ1-1, with D possibly being TRBD1 (5 bases). Per the germline V gene, CDR1 is SGHVS and CDR2 is FNYEAQ. The germline V and J ends were trimmed by 3 bases and 5 bases, with 19 bases remaining between them. This CDR3 contains 16 residues. The DNA for the CDR3 is TGTGCCAGCAGCTTCGTGTTCGGGGGAGAAAGAACTGAAGCTTTCTTT. It translates to CASSFVFGGERTEAFF.

The sample holds a few counts of this clonotype. The V call is TRBV6-2 or TRBV6-3, the J call TRBJ2-7; 11 bases map to TRBD2. V was pared by 4 bases and J by 8 bases, with 16 bases of the junction left unmatched. Germline CDR1 reads MNHEY; CDR2 reads SVGEGT. The CDR3 extends over 17 amino acids. The chain's CDR3 is CASSSPRLAGSPTQQYF. The CDR3 bases are TGTGCCAGCAGTTCTCCTAGACTAGCGGGGTCCCCTACGCAGCAGTACTTC.

The sample holds a few counts of this clonotype. The chain uses TRBV12-3 or TRBV12-4 and TRBJ2-3, with TRBD2 identical over 9 bases. This CDR3 has 15 residues. V gave up 2 bases and J gave up 5 bases; unmatched junction bases: 5. The CDR3 DNA reads as TGTGCCAGCAGTTTATCCGGACTAGCGTTAGATACGCAGTATTTT. Its protein product is CASSLSGLALDTQYF.

The sample holds a few counts of this clonotype. The V gene is TRBV28, the J gene TRBJ2-1; TRBD2 matches at 8 bases. CDR1 and CDR2 (germline): MDHEN, SYDVKM. Trimming took 7 bases from V and 7 from J; bases not matched to a gene: 9. The CDR3 is made up of 14 amino acids. The CDR3, as DNA: TGTGCCAGCACCTCCACGGGGGGGCCGAATGAGCAGTTCTTC. Residues: CASTSTGGPNEQFF.

The rearrangement uses TRBV5-1 and TRBJ2-5, with TRBD2 matching 8 bases. V shed 0 bases and J 11 bases; nucleotides not matched to a gene: 15. Germline lookup yields CDR1 SGHRS and CDR2 YFSETQ. The CDR3 runs to 16 residues. In nucleotides, the CDR3 is TGCGCCAGCAGCTTGGTCGTGGTAGCGGGAAACAATGAGCAGTACTTC. Encoded protein: CASSLVVVAGNNEQYF.

The V and J genes are TRBV29-1 and TRBJ2-1; D ambiguous. V was trimmed by 0 bases and J by 10 bases, leaving 7 bases between them. Germline CDR1 reads SQVTM; CDR2 reads ANQGSEA. CDR3 length: 11 residues. As DNA, the CDR3 is TGCAGCGTTGAAGAGCCGACAGAGCAGTTCTTC. It translates to CSVEEPTEQFF.

This chain connects TRBV6-5 to TRBJ2-7; D may be TRBD1 (6 bases). The length of the CDR3 is 18 residues. V was cut by 4 bases and J by 0 bases, with 22 bases left in between. The germline CDR1 and CDR2 sequences are MNHEY and SVGAGI. The CDR3 reads CASSSQGQTFGFSYEQYF. CDR3 nucleotides: TGTGCCAGCAGTTCCCAAGGACAGACGTTCGGATTCTCCTACGAGCAGTACTTC.

The gene calls are TRBV21-1 and TRBJ2-3; the DNA was not compared with TRBD2, the D call given in the table. TRBV21-1 represents a pseudogene. The CDR3 is 12 residues long. CDR3 loop: CASSNGGDTQYF. The DNA for the CDR3 is TGTGCCAGCAGCAACGGAGGAGATACGCAGTATTTT.

The chain joins TRBV12-3 or TRBV12-4 to TRBJ2-1; TRBD2 might be the D (6 bases). The CDR3 totals 14 residues. V was clipped by 3 bases and J by 10 bases, with 16 bases between them. The CDR3, as DNA: TGTGCCAGCAGTTTCGGGGGACTCACCTACGAGCAGTTCTTC. As protein: CASSFGGLTYEQFF.

The rearrangement links TRBV12-3 or TRBV12-4 to TRBJ1-1; D gene ambiguous. There are 14 residues in the CDR3. Trimming cost V 6 bases and J 7 bases, with 18 bases left between them. CDR3 coding DNA: TGTGCCAGCAGCTCGACGGCAACAGTGAATGAAGCTTTCTTT. This sequence encodes CASSSTATVNEAFF.

This clonotype was detected a few times. This chain connects TRBV24-1 to TRBJ2-7; D gene ambiguous. Judging by the DNA end, TRBJ2-4 fits better; the J call may be wrong. The germline V gene has CDR1 KGHDR and CDR2 SFDVKD. The CDR3 is 12 residues long. CDR3: CATSWTKNIQYF. In nucleotides, the CDR3 is TGTGCCACCAGTTGGACCAAAAACATTCAGTACTTC.

The DNA of the CDR3 is TGTGCCAGCAGAAAGGATACCGGGGAGCTGTTTTTT. Protein: CASRKDTGELFF. The chain has TRBV7-6 and TRBJ2-2; D ambiguous. V lost 6 bases and J lost 5, with 7 bases in between. This CDR3 is 12 amino acids long. CDR1 SGHVS and CDR2 FNYEAQ come from the germline V gene.

This chain uses TRBV9 with TRBJ1-1, with unresolved D. The CDR3 is 13 residues long. V lost 1 base and J 4 bases, leaving 8 bases between the germline ends. CDR1 SGDLS and CDR2 YYNGEE come from the germline V gene. The CDR3, as DNA: TGTGCCAGCAGCGTATTGTCGACCACTGAAGCTTTCTTT. Its protein is CASSVLSTTEAFF. Looking up the rest from reference TRBV9 and TRBJ1-1 gives the full variable domain: DSGVTQTPKHLITATGQRVTLRCSPRSGDLSVYWYQQSLDQGLQFLIQYYNGEERAKGNILERFSAQQFPDLHSELNLSSLELGDSALYFCASSVLSTTEAFFGQGTRLTVV.

There are a few counts of this clonotype. This chain uses TRBV5-4 with TRBJ1-4; D unclear. Between the trimmed V and J ends, which lost 2 bases and 5 bases, there was a span of 7 bases. The CDR3 sequence is 13 residues long. Looked up from germline, CDR1 is SGHNT and CDR2 is YYREEE (reference sequence). CDR3 bases: TGTGCCAGCAGCTTTAGATGGAATGAAAAACTGTTTTTT. Amino acids: CASSFRWNEKLFF.

The chain combines TRBV20-1 with TRBJ1-2; D is perhaps TRBD1 (5 bases). The CDR3 runs to 13 residues. Per the germline V gene, CDR1 is DFQATT and CDR2 is SNEGSKA (reference sequence). Trimming cost V 3 bases and J 4 bases, with 12 bases left between them. The CDR3 protein is CSARETVFYGYTF. The CDR3 coding sequence is TGCAGTGCTAGGGAGACAGTTTTCTATGGCTACACCTTC.